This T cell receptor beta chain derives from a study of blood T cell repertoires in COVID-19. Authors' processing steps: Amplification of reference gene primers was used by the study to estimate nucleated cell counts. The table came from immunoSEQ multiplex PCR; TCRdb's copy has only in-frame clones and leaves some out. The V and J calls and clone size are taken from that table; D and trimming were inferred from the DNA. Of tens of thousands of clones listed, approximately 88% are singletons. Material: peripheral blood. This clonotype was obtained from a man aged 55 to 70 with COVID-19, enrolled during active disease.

DNA of the CDR3: TGTGCCAGCACCCCAGGGACAGCCTCTGGAAACACCATATATTTT. Translated, it gives CASTPGTASGNTIYF. This rearrangement joins TRBV28 to TRBJ1-3; 7 bases are a match to TRBD1. The J segment lost 0 bases and the V segment lost 7 bases, leaving 6 bases of the junction unmatched. Germline loops: CDR1 MDHEN, CDR2 SYDVKM. The CDR3 is made up of 15 amino acids.